The 27 T cell receptor beta chains reported below all come from one sample, sequenced in a study of response to subunit inactivated influenza vaccine. TCRdb re-called the RT-PCR reads through MiXCR, storing one row per CDR3 protein. The sample consists of more than 700,000 distinct CDR3 sequences, 20% to 25% of them appearing once. Here the sequenced sample was PBMCs from blood, taken more than 4 days after vaccination. All receptors derive from a man between 50 and 59 years old who received an inactivated influenza vaccine.

The sample holds a few counts of this clonotype. The CDR3 protein is CASSLALLGTQFF. CDR3 DNA: TGTGCCAGCAGCTTAGCGCTACTCGGGACACAGTTCTTC. The rearrangement links TRBV7-9 to TRBJ2-1; perhaps TRBD1 as D (6 bases). The germline CDR1 and CDR2 sequences are SEHNR and FQNEAQ (reference sequence). CDR3 length equals 13 residues. V was trimmed by 0 bases and J by 13 bases, leaving 13 bases between them.

This clonotype was found a few times. This sequence joins TRBV6-1 and TRBJ2-3; D possibly corresponds to TRBD2 (6 bases). Trimming stripped 0 bases from V and 2 bases from J, with 9 bases between. Looked up from germline, CDR1 is MNHNS and CDR2 is SASEGT. The CDR3 contains 15 residues. CDR3 DNA sequence: TGTGCCAGCAGTGAAGCTAGCGGAGCCACAGATACGCAGTATTTT. Amino acid sequence: CASSEASGATDTQYF.

The chain employs TRBV12-3 or TRBV12-4 and TRBJ2-5; 8 bases are shared with TRBD2. CDR3 size: 14 residues. J lost 2 bases, V lost 6 bases, and 5 bases had no gene match. CDR3 sequence (DNA): TGTGCCAGCAGGGCCGGGACTAGTCAAGAGACCCAGTACTTC. This translates into CASRAGTSQETQYF.

This clonotype was counted many times. The gene calls are TRBV7-8 and TRBJ2-5; D might be TRBD1 or TRBD2, each matching 5 bases. Trimming removed 0 bases at V and 5 bases at J, with 7 bases between. This CDR3 region has 13 residues. Germline V gene sequence: CDR1 SGHVS, CDR2 FQNEAQ. As DNA, the CDR3 is TGTGCCAGCAGCTTAGCTTGGGGGGAGACCCAGTACTTC. Translating it yields CASSLAWGETQYF.

The V gene is TRBV20-1, the J gene TRBJ2-1; weak D call: TRBD2 (6 bases). The V end lost 3 bases, the J end lost 4 bases, and 19 bases lay between the germline ends. The germline V gene has CDR1 DFQATT and CDR2 SNEGSKA (reference sequence). This CDR3 contains 16 residues. The DNA of the CDR3 is TGCAGTGCTAGGGGGGGTGGGGCAGGGAGTTACAATGAGCAGTTCTTC. This sequence encodes CSARGGGAGSYNEQFF.

This clonotype showed up just a few times. The genes are TRBV28 and TRBJ2-3; 11 bases are a match to TRBD2. The length of the CDR3 is 17 residues. The J segment lost 2 bases and the V segment lost 5 bases, leaving 9 bases of the junction unmatched. Germline CDR1 is MDHEN and CDR2 is SYDVKM. CDR3: CASSPQGLAVDTDTQYF. CDR3 in DNA: TGTGCCAGCAGTCCGCAGGGACTAGCGGTAGACACAGATACGCAGTATTTT.

This clonotype was counted at least ten times. The V call is TRBV28, the J call TRBJ1-5; 7 bases map to TRBD1. CDR1 and CDR2 from the germline V gene are MDHEN and SYDVKM. Trimming at V came to 5 bases and at J to 7 bases, leaving 11 bases not matched to a gene. This CDR3 region has 15 residues. The CDR3, as DNA: TGTGCCAGCAGTCTCCTAGGACAGGCGGGGCAGCCCCAGCATTTT. The encoded protein is CASSLLGQAGQPQHF.

The gene calls are TRBV20-1 and TRBJ2-7; 10 bases are a match to TRBD1. The CDR3 is 14 residues long. The V gene's germline CDR1 is DFQATT and CDR2 SNEGSKA (reference sequence). The V and J ends lost 4 bases and 5 bases, in that order; junction bases with no gene match: 8. The CDR3 DNA reads as TGCAGTGCTATCCAGGGGGACAGGGGCAACGAGCAGTACTTC. Translating gives CSAIQGDRGNEQYF.

This clonotype was recorded a few times. The chain has TRBV20-1 and TRBJ1-1; no firm D call. This CDR3 is 16 amino acids long. Germline CDR1 DFQATT, CDR2 SNEGSKA (reference sequence). V was cut by 0 bases and J by 1 base, with 15 bases left in between. The DNA for the CDR3 is TGCAGTGCTAGAGATGTGGGAAAACTCCGGAACACTGAAGCTTTCTTT. This codes for CSARDVGKLRNTEAFF.

This clonotype was seen only a few times. This sequence joins TRBV2 and TRBJ2-3; 9 bases line up with TRBD2. The CDR3 loop spans 16 amino acids. The germline V gene encodes CDR1 SNHLY and CDR2 FYNNEI. With V trimmed by 1 base and J by 6 bases, 8 bases remained unmatched. The CDR3 sequence is CASSEGASGVYDTQYF. The CDR3 DNA follows: TGTGCCAGCAGTGAAGGGGCTAGCGGGGTCTATGATACGCAGTATTTT. Based on the CDR3 plus reference TRBV2 and TRBJ2-3, the full variable domain is EPEVTQTPSHQVTQMGQEVILRCVPISNHLYFYWYRQILGQKVEFLVSFYNNEISEKSEIFDDQFSVERPDGSNFTLKIRSTKLEDSAMYFCASSEGASGVYDTQYFGPGTRLTVL.

This clonotype appeared a few times. The chain couples TRBV4-2 to TRBJ1-4, with D possibly TRBD1 on 5 matching bases. V shed 3 bases and J shed 8 bases, with 19 bases lying between them. The germline CDR1 and CDR2 sequences are LGHNA and YNFKEQ. CDR3 length: 16 residues. This chain's CDR3 is CASSQATAQGYEKLFF. The CDR3, as DNA: TGTGCCAGCAGCCAGGCGACAGCCCAAGGGTACGAAAAACTGTTTTTT.

There are a few counts of this clonotype. The chain combines TRBV20-1 with TRBJ2-7, with D possibly matching TRBD2 (5 bases). Per germline, CDR1 DFQATT and CDR2 SNEGSKA (reference sequence). Deletions cut 3 bases from V and 0 bases from J, with 12 bases between. This CDR3 is 14 amino acids long. This chain's CDR3 is CSASRTVLSYEQYF. DNA for the CDR3: TGCAGTGCTAGTCGGACTGTCCTCTCCTACGAGCAGTACTTC.

This clonotype has just a few counts. The V gene is TRBV29-1, the J gene TRBJ2-5, with D possibly matching TRBD1 (5 bases). Germline lookup yields CDR1 SQVTM and CDR2 ANQGSEA. Trimming pared 6 bases from V and 2 bases from J, leaving 10 bases between. The CDR3 loop spans 12 amino acids. CDR3 in DNA: TGCAGCGTCTCCACAGGACAAGAGACCCAGTACTTC. It codes for CSVSTGQETQYF.

This CDR3 is CASSLVWQGVTDTQYF. The CDR3 DNA reads as TGTGCCAGCAGCTTAGTGTGGCAGGGGGTCACAGATACGCAGTATTTT. The chain has TRBV7-8 and TRBJ2-3; 7 bases are a match to TRBD1. Germline trimming cut 1 base from V and 2 bases from J; bases unmatched to any gene: 6. The CDR3 runs to 16 residues. The germline CDR1 and CDR2 sequences are SGHVS and FQNEAQ.

V gene TRBV7-3 combines with J gene TRBJ2-1; maybe TRBD2 (5 bases). The length of the CDR3 is 18 residues. V shed 5 bases and J shed 1 base, with 21 bases lying between them. CDR1 and CDR2 (germline): SGHTA, FQGTGA. The CDR3 reads CASSQTMVGDGSYNEQFF. CDR3 in DNA: TGTGCCAGCAGCCAAACTATGGTGGGAGACGGGTCCTACAATGAGCAGTTCTTC.

The gene calls are TRBV28 and TRBJ1-5, with no clear D. Germline values: CDR1 MDHEN, CDR2 SYDVKM. This CDR3 is 12 amino acids long. Trimming cost V 8 bases and J 4 bases, with 9 bases left between them. DNA of the CDR3: TGTGCCAGCGTTACGGGGAATCAGCCCCAGCATTTT. It specifies CASVTGNQPQHF.

This clonotype has only a few counts. V usage is TRBV4-2 and J usage is TRBJ1-1; D not certain. Trimming stripped 0 bases from V and 7 bases from J, with 15 bases between. This CDR3 is built from 15 residues. Per germline, CDR1 LGHNA and CDR2 YNFKEQ. The chain's CDR3 is CASSQDPRIRGEAFF. The CDR3, as DNA: TGTGCCAGCAGCCAAGATCCCCGGATCCGTGGTGAAGCTTTCTTT.

This clonotype was observed a handful of times. A read error may account for a junction end that differs from germline. The chain is built from TRBV7-2 and TRBJ1-2; 7 bases agree with TRBD1. Germline V lookup: CDR1 SGHTA, CDR2 FQGNSA. The CDR3 totals 15 residues. This CDR3 reads CASSLGGTAGGGYTF. The CDR3 DNA reads TGTGCCAGCAGCTTAGGGGGGACAGCCGGTGGGGGCTACACTTTC.

This clonotype was recorded a few times. The V gene is TRBV20-1, the J gene TRBJ2-7, with 10 bases identical to TRBD2. Germline V lookup: CDR1 DFQATT, CDR2 SNEGSKA (reference sequence). V shed 6 bases and J 3 bases; nucleotides not matched to a gene: 5. This CDR3 contains 13 residues. As DNA, the CDR3 is TGCAGTGCAACTAGCGGGATTTTCTACGAGCAGTACTTC. It is translated as CSATSGIFYEQYF.

This clonotype was observed a few times. The V call is TRBV19, the J call TRBJ1-1; possible D gene TRBD1, 5 bases. The CDR3 extends over 13 amino acids. Germline loops: CDR1 LNHDA, CDR2 SQIVND (reference sequence). V was pared by 7 bases and J by 6 bases, with 15 bases between. Here the CDR3 reads CASTRRGVSEAFF. CDR3 sequence (DNA): TGTGCCAGTACGAGGAGGGGAGTCTCTGAAGCTTTCTTT.

The chain has TRBV5-4 and TRBJ2-7; perhaps TRBD2 as D (5 bases). The CDR3 covers 13 residues. V was cut by 2 bases and J by 6 bases, with 12 bases left in between. Germline V gives CDR1 SGHNT, CDR2 YYREEE (reference sequence). CDR3 loop: CASSFGEGGEQYF. Here the CDR3 DNA reads TGTGCCAGCAGCTTTGGGGAAGGAGGCGAGCAGTACTTC.

In this sample, this clonotype turned up many times. The gene calls are TRBV5-1 and TRBJ2-5; D is ambiguous. CDR1 is SGHRS and CDR2 is YFSETQ in the germline V gene. The CDR3 runs to 14 residues. V was shortened by 0 bases and J by 0 bases, with 6 bases between the two germline ends. The CDR3 coding sequence is TGCGCCAGCAGCTTGGATATGTACCAAGAGACCCAGTACTTC. It codes for CASSLDMYQETQYF.

The rearrangement joins TRBV24-1 to TRBJ2-1; D is ambiguous. Per germline, CDR1 KGHDR and CDR2 SFDVKD. The V end was cut by 3 bases, the J end by 7 bases, with 15 bases between. The CDR3 loop spans 15 amino acids. The CDR3 spells CATSDDGPARNEQFF. The CDR3 DNA reads as TGTGCCACCAGTGATGACGGGCCAGCTCGGAATGAGCAGTTCTTC.

Many counts were recorded for this clonotype. The CDR3 nucleotides read TGTGCCAGCAGTAAGGGACAGGGGACCTACAATGAGCAGTTCTTC. Translated: CASSKGQGTYNEQFF. This rearrangement joins TRBV6-2 or TRBV6-3 to TRBJ2-1; 10 nucleotides align to TRBD1. The CDR3 is made up of 15 amino acids. V dropped 5 bases and J dropped 2; count of bases not matched to a gene: 3. CDR1 is MNHEY, CDR2 SVGEGT, per germline.

The chain carries TRBV5-1 and TRBJ2-3; 7 positions match TRBD2. Germline V CDR1 and CDR2: SGHRS, YFSETQ. After removal of 7 bases from V and 0 bases from J, the junction contained 8 bases not matched to a gene. The CDR3 is 15 residues long. DNA for the CDR3: TGCGCCAGCGCCCTAGCGGATACTAGCACAGATACGCAGTATTTT. Translated: CASALADTSTDTQYF.

DNA of the CDR3: TGTGCCAGCAGTTACTTAACGACAGGGTTGGGAGCAGATACGCAGTATTTT. It yields the protein CASSYLTTGLGADTQYF. The J gene is TRBJ2-3, the V gene TRBV6-5, with 7 positions matching TRBD1. With V trimmed by 1 base and J by 4 bases, 11 bases remained unmatched. The CDR3 has 17 residues. Germline assignment: CDR1 MNHEY and CDR2 SVGAGI.

This clonotype was recorded a few times. The genes are TRBV5-6 and TRBJ2-7, with 9 bases lining up with TRBD2. Unmatched junction bases numbered 3, after V lost 3 bases and J lost 2 bases. The CDR3 totals 14 residues. From germline, CDR1 is SGHDT and CDR2 YYEEEE. CDR3 protein: CASSSTSGTYEQYF. For the CDR3, the DNA is TGTGCCAGCAGCTCGACTAGCGGAACCTACGAGCAGTACTTC.